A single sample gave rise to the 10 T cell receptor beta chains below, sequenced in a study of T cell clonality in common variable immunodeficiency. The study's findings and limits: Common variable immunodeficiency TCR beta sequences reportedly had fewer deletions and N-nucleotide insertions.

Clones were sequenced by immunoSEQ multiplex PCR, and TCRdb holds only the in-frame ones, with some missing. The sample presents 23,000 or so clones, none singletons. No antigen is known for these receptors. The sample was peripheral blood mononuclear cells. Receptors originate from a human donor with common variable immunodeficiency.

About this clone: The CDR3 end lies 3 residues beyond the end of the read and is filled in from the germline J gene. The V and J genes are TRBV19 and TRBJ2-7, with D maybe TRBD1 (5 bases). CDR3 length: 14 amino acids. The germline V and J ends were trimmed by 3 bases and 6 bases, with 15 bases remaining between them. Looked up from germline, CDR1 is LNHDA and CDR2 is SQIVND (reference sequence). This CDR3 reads CASSIANLGREQYF. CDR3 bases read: TGTGCCAGTAGTATCGCCAATTTGGGGCGCGAG.

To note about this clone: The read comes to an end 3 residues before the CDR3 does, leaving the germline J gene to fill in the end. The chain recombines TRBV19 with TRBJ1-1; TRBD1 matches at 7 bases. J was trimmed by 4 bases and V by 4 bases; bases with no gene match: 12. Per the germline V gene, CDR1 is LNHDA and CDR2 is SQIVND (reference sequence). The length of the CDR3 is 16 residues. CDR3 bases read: TGTGCCAGTAGTACGGAGCCGGGACAGAGGAGCACTGAA. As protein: CASSTEPGQRSTE. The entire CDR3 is CASSTEPGQRSTEAFF.

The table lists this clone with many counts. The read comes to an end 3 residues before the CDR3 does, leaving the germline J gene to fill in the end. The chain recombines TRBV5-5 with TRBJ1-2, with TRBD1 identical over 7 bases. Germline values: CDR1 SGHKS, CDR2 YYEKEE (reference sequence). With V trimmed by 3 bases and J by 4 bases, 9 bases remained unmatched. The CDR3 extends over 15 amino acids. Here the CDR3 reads CASSYAGGGGYGYTF. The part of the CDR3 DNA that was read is TGTGCCAGCAGCTACGCCGGAGGGGGCGGCTATGGC. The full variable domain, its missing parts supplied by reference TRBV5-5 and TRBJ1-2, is DAGVTQSPTHLIKTRGQQVTLRCSPISGHKSVSWYQQVLGQGPQFIFQYYEKEERGRGNFPDRFSARQFPNYSSELNVNALLLGDSALYLCASSYAGGGGYGYTFGSGTRLTVV.

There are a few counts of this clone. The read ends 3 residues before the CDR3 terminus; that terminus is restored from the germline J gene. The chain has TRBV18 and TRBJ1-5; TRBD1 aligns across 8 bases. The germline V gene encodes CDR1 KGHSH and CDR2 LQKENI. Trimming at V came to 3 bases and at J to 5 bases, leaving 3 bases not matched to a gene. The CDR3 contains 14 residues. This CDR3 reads CASSPQGAYQPQHF. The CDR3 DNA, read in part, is TGTGCCAGCTCACCCCAGGGGGCGTATCAGCCC.

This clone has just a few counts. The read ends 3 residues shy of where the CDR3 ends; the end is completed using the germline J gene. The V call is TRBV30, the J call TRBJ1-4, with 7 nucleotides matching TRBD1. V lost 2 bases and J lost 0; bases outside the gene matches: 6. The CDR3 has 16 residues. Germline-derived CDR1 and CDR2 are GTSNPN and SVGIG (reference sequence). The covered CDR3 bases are TGTGCCTGGAGTAAGGGGGCTATTTCAACTAATGAAAAA. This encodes CAWSKGAISTNEK. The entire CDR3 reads CAWSKGAISTNEKLFF.

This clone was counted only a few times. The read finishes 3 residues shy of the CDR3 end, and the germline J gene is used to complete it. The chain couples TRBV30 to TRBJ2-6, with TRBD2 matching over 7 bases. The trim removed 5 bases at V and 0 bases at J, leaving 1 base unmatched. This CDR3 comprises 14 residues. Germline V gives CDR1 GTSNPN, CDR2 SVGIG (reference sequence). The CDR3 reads CAWGGDSGANVLTF. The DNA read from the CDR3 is TGTGCCTGGGGGGGGGACTCTGGGGCCAACGTC. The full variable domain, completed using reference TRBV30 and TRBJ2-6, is SQTIHQWPATLVQPVGSPLSLECTVEGTSNPNLYWYRQAAGRGLQLLFYSVGIGQISSEVPQNLSASRPQDRQFILSSKKLLLSDSGFYLCAWGGDSGANVLTFGAGSRLTVL.

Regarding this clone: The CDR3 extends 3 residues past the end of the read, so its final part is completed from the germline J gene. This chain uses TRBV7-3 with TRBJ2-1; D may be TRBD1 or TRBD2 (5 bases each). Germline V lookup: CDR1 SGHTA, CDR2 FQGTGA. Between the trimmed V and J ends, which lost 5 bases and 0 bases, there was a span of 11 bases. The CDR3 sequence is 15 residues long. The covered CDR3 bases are TGTGCCAGCAGCATAGCAGGGAGCTCCTACAATGAG. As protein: CASSIAGSSYNE. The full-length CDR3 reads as CASSIAGSSYNEQFF. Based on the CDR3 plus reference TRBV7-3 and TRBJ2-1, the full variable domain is GAGVSQTPSNKVTEKGKYVELRCDPISGHTALYWYRQSLGQGPEFLIYFQGTGAADDSGLPNDRFFAVRPEGSVSTLKIQRTERGDSAVYLCASSIAGSSYNEQFFGPGTRLTVL.

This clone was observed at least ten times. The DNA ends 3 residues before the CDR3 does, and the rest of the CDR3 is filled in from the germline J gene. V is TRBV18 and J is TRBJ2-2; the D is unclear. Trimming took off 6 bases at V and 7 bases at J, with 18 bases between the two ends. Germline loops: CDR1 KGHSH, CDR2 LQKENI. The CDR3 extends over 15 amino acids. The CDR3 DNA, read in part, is TGTGCCAGCTCCAAATCCGGGTCCCAAGGCGGGGAG. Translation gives CASSKSGSQGGE. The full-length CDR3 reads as CASSKSGSQGGELFF.

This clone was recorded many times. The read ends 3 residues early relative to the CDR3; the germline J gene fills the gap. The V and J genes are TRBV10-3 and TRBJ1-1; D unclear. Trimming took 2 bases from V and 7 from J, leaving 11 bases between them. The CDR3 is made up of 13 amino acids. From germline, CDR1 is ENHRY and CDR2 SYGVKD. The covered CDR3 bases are TGTGCCATCAGTGAGAGAGAAATTAGTGAA. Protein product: CAISEREISE. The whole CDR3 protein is CAISEREISEAFF.

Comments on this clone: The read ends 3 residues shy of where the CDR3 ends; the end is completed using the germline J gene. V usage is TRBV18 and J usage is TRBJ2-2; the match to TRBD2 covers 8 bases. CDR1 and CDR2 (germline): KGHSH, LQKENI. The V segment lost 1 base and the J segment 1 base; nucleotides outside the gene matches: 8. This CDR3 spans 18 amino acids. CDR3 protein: CASSPRPAGGQNTGELFF. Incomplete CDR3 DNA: TGTGCCAGCTCACCACGGCCGGCGGGGGGCCAGAACACCGGGGAG.